Below, 12 T cell receptor beta chains from the same sample are listed, as sequenced in a study of cytomegalovirus exposure and HLA in healthy donors. PCR employed 60 Vbeta and 13 Jbeta primers. Method: immunoSEQ multiplex PCR; TCRdb's copy keeps in-frame clones and lacks some. This sample carries 90,000 to 150,000 clones, roughly 78% of them seen once, and the ten largest clones take around 3.3%. Sequencing was performed on PBMCs. The receptor set was obtained from a woman in her twenties or thirties in good health and CMV-seropositive.

The chain recombines TRBV5-1 with TRBJ1-3, with 7 bases lining up with TRBD1. Trimming took 1 base from V and 4 from J; bases not matched to a gene: 5. CDR3 size: 15 residues. Germline V gives CDR1 SGHRS, CDR2 YFSETQ. CDR3 bases: TGCGCCAGCAGCTTGAGACAGGGCGAGGGAAACACCATATATTTT. Translating gives CASSLRQGEGNTIYF.

This clone appeared a few times. The chain joins TRBV4-3 to TRBJ1-6; 7 bases are shared with TRBD1. Unmatched junction bases numbered 2, after V lost 5 bases and J lost 7 bases. CDR3 length equals 13 residues. CDR1 is LGHNA and CDR2 is YSLEER in the germline V gene. The CDR3 reads CASSEQGNSPLHF. The CDR3 nucleotides are TGCGCCAGCAGCGAACAGGGGAATTCACCCCTCCACTTT.

The chain couples TRBV5-1 to TRBJ2-3; 7 bases align to TRBD2. Germline V gives CDR1 SGHRS, CDR2 YFSETQ. The CDR3 loop spans 17 amino acids. Trimming took 0 bases from V and 0 from J; bases not matched to a gene: 7. CDR3: CASSLARGEGSTDTQYF. In DNA form, the CDR3 reads TGCGCCAGCAGCTTGGCCCGAGGGGAGGGGAGCACAGATACGCAGTATTTT.

This clone occurred once. This sequence joins TRBV6-5 and TRBJ2-1; D perhaps matches TRBD1 (5 bases). The V and J ends lost 6 bases and 0 bases respectively, with 12 bases between them. The CDR3 sequence is 15 residues long. Per the germline V gene, CDR1 is MNHEY and CDR2 is SVGAGI. CDR3 region: CASSPTARSYNEQFF. The DNA for the CDR3 is TGTGCCAGCAGCCCGACAGCTCGCTCCTACAATGAGCAGTTCTTC.

This chain joins TRBV19 and TRBJ1-1; D is unresolved. Germline-derived CDR1 and CDR2 are LNHDA and SQIVND (reference sequence). Trimming removed 1 base at V and 2 bases at J, with 11 bases between. This CDR3 contains 15 residues. CDR3 protein: CASSIGAGFNTEAFF. The CDR3 DNA is TGTGCCAGTAGTATAGGAGCAGGATTTAACACTGAAGCTTTCTTT. Based on the CDR3 plus reference TRBV19 and TRBJ1-1, the full variable domain is DGGITQSPKYLFRKEGQNVTLSCEQNLNHDAMYWYRQDPGQGLRLIYYSQIVNDFQKGDIAEGYSVSREKKESFPLTVTSAQKNPTAFYLCASSIGAGFNTEAFFGQGTRLTVV.

The chain carries TRBV7-9 and TRBJ2-1, with 10 bases fitting TRBD2. Germline V CDR1 and CDR2: SEHNR, FQNEAQ (reference sequence). This CDR3 contains 17 residues. V was pared by 5 bases and J by 4 bases, with 11 bases of the junction left unmatched. In nucleotides, the CDR3 is TGTGCCAGCAGCCCTCCCGTTTGGACTAGCGGTTACAATGAGCAGTTCTTC. This gives the protein CASSPPVWTSGYNEQFF. The entire variable domain, with the rest obtained from reference TRBV7-9 and TRBJ2-1, is as follows: DTGVSQNPRHKITKRGQNVTFRCDPISEHNRLYWYRQTLGQGPEFLTYFQNEAQLEKSRLLSDRFSAERPKGSFSTLEIQRTEQGDSAMYLCASSPPVWTSGYNEQFFGPGTRLTVL.

This clone was detected a few times. The chain uses TRBV10-3 and TRBJ2-3, with 16 nucleotides matching TRBD2. V lost 2 bases and J lost 6; bases outside the gene matches: 5. The CDR3 has 17 amino acids. CDR1 and CDR2 (germline): ENHRY, SYGVKD. As DNA, the CDR3 is TGTGCCATCAGTGAGCCCGGGACTAGCGGGGGGGCGGATACGCAGTATTTT. This gives the protein CAISEPGTSGGADTQYF.

J is TRBJ2-1 and V is TRBV30; 12 bases agree with TRBD2. The J segment lost 7 bases and the V segment lost 5 bases, leaving 3 bases of the junction unmatched. CDR3 length: 13 residues. The germline CDR1 and CDR2 sequences are GTSNPN and SVGIG (reference sequence). The CDR3: CAWCLAGGNEQFF. The CDR3 DNA follows: TGTGCCTGGTGTCTAGCGGGGGGGAATGAGCAGTTCTTC. Drawing the rest from reference TRBV30 and TRBJ2-1, the complete variable domain is SQTIHQWPATLVQPVGSPLSLECTVEGTSNPNLYWYRQAAGRGLQLLFYSVGIGQISSEVPQNLSASRPQDRQFILSSKKLLLSDSGFYLCAWCLAGGNEQFFGPGTRLTVL.

CDR3 coding DNA: TGTGCCAGCAGCCCATGGAACAGGGGGCATTTCTACAATGAGCAGTTCTTC. The encoded protein is CASSPWNRGHFYNEQFF. The chain has TRBV5-6 and TRBJ2-1; 9 nucleotides match TRBD1. Germline CDR1 reads SGHDT; CDR2 reads YYEEEE. This CDR3 contains 17 residues. Unmatched junction bases numbered 11, after V lost 4 bases and J lost 3 bases.

The CDR3 is CASSPWDRDNEQFF. CDR3 DNA: TGTGCCAGCAGTCCCTGGGACAGAGACAATGAGCAGTTCTTC. The chain joins TRBV28 to TRBJ2-1; 7 nucleotides agree with TRBD1. CDR1 and CDR2 (germline): MDHEN, SYDVKM. J was trimmed by 5 bases and V by 5 bases; bases with no gene match: 6. This CDR3 has 14 amino acids.

This chain connects TRBV9 to TRBJ1-1; the D gene is possibly TRBD1 (6 bases). CDR3 length: 19 residues. With 1 base removed from V and 5 bases from J, the gap between germline ends came to 27 bases. Germline CDR1 reads SGDLS; CDR2 reads YYNGEE. In DNA, the CDR3 is TGTGCCAGCAGCGTACGGGGACATCCTCTGCTTGCGTCCGAAACTGAAGCTTTCTTT. Its protein product is CASSVRGHPLLASETEAFF.

This CDR3 is CGSGGSENTEAFF. The CDR3 DNA follows: TGCGGCTCGGGGGGGTCCGAGAACACTGAAGCTTTCTTT. The V and J genes are TRBV29-1 and TRBJ1-1, with D possibly being TRBD1 (5 bases). Germline V CDR1 and CDR2: SQVTM, ANQGSEA. There are 13 residues in the CDR3.